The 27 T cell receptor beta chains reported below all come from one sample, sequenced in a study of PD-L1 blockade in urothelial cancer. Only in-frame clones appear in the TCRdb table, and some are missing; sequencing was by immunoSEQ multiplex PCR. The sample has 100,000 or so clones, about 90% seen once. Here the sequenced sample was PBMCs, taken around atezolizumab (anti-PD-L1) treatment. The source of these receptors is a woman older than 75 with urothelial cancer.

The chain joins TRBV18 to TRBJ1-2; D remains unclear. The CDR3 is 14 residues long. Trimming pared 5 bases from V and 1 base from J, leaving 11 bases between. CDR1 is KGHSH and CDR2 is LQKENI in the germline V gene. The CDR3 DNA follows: TGTGCCAGCTCAGAAGAGACATTTAACTATGGCTACACCTTC. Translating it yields CASSEETFNYGYTF.

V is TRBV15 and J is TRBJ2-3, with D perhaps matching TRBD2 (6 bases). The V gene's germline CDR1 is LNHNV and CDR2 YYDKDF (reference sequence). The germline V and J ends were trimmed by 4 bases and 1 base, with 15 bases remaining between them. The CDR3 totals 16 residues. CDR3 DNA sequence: TGTGCCACCAGCAAGGGACTTTCCTCTGGCACAGATACGCAGTATTTT. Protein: CATSKGLSSGTDTQYF.

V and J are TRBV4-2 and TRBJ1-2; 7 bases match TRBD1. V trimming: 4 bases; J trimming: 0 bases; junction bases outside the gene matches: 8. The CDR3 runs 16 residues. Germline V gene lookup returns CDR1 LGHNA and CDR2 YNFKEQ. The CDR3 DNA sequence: TGTGCCAGCAGCCGCCAGGACAGGAGTCCTAACTATGGCTACACCTTC. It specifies CASSRQDRSPNYGYTF.

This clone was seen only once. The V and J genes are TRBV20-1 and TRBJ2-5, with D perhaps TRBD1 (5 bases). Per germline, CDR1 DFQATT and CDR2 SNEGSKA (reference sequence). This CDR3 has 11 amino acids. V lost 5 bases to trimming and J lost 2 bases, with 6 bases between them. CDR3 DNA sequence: TGCAGTGCTGACAGACAAGAGACCCAGTACTTC. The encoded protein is CSADRQETQYF.

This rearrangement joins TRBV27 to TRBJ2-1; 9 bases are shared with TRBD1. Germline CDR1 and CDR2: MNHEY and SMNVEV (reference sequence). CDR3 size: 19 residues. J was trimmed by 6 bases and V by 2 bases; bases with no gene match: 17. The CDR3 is CASSLVRLGGQGYSNEQFF. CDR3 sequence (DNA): TGTGCCAGCAGTTTAGTAAGGTTGGGGGGACAGGGTTACAGCAATGAGCAGTTCTTC.

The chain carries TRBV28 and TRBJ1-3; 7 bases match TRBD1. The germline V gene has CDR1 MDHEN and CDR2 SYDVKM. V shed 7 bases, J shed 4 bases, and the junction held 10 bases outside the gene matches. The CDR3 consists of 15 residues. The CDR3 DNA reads TGTGCCAGCACCCTGATGACAGGGTCCGGAAACACCATATATTTT. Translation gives CASTLMTGSGNTIYF.

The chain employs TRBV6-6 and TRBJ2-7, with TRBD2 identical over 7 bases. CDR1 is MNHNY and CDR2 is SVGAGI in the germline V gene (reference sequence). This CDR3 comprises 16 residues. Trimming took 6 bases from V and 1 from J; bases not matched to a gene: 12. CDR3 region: CASSLGGGSSSYEQYF. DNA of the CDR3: TGTGCCAGCAGCCTCGGAGGCGGGAGTTCTTCCTACGAGCAGTACTTC.

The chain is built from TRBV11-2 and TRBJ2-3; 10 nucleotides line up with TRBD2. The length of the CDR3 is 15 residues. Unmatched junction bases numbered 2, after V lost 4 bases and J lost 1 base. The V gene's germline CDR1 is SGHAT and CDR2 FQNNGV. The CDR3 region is CASSSGLAGTDTQYF. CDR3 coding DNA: TGTGCCAGCAGCTCCGGACTAGCGGGCACAGATACGCAGTATTTT.

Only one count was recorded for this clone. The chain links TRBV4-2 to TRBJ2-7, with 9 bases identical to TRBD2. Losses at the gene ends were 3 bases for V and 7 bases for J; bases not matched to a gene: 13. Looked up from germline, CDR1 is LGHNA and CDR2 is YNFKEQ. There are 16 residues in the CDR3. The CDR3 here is CASSQDLAGAPREQYF. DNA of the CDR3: TGTGCCAGCAGCCAGGATTTAGCGGGAGCCCCGCGGGAGCAGTACTTC.

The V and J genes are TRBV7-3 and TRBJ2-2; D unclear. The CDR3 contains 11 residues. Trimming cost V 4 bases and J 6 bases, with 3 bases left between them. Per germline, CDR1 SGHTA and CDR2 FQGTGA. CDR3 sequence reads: CASSSSGELFF. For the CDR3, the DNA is TGTGCCAGCAGCTCCTCCGGGGAGCTGTTTTTT.

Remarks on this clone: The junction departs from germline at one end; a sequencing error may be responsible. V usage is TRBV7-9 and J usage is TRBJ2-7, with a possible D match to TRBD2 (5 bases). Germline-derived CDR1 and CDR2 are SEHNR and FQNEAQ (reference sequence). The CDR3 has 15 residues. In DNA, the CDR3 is TGTGCCAGCAGAAAGAATCGGGGTATATCCTACGAGCAGTATTTC. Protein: CASRKNRGISYEQYF.

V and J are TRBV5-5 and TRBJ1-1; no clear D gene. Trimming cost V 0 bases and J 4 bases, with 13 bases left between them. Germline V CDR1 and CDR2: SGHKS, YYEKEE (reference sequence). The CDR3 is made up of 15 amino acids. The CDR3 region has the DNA TGTGCCAGCAGCTTGGCTCTGAGCATTGGCACTGAAGCTTTCTTT. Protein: CASSLALSIGTEAFF.

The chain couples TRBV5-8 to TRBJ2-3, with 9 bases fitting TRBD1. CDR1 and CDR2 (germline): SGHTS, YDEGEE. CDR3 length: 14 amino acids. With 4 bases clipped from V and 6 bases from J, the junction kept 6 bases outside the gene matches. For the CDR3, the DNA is TGTGCCAGCAGCCGACAGGGGGAGAGGGATACGCAGTATTTT. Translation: CASSRQGERDTQYF.

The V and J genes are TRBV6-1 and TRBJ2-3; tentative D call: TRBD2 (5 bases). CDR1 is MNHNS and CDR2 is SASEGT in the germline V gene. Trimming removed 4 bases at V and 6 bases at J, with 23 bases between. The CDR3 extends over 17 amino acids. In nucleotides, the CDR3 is TGTGCCAGCAGTGTGCGGCCTAGCAGCGTTCGTCCTGATACGCAGTATTTT. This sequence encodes CASSVRPSSVRPDTQYF.

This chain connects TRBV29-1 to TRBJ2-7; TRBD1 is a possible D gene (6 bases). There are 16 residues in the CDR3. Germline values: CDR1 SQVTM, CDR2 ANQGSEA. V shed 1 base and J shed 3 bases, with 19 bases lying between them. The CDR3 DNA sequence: TGCAGCGTTGAAGGGGGCCCCGGGACAACGAGCTACGAGCAGTACTTC. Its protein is CSVEGGPGTTSYEQYF.

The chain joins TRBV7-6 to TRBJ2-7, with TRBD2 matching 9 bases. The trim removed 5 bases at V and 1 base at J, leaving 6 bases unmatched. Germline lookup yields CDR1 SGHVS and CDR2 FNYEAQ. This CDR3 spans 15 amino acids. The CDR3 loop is CASSPGRGGSYEQYF. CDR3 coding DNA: TGTGCCAGCAGCCCCGGGCGGGGGGGGTCCTACGAGCAGTACTTC.

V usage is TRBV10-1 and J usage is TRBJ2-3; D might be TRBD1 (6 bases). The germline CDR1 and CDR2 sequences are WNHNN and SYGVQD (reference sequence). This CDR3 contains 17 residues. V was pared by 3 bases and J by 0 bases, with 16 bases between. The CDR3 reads CASSEEGELASTDTQYF. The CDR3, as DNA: TGCGCCAGCAGTGAAGAGGGGGAGCTAGCCAGCACAGATACGCAGTATTTT.

CDR3 sequence reads: CASRPDSSGANVLTF. The CDR3 DNA reads TGCGCCAGCAGACCAGACAGCTCTGGGGCCAACGTCCTGACTTTC. The chain links TRBV5-1 to TRBJ2-6; the D gene is possibly TRBD1 (5 bases). V lost 5 bases and J 0 bases, leaving 9 bases between the germline ends. Germline CDR1 reads SGHRS; CDR2 reads YFSETQ. The CDR3 is made up of 15 amino acids.

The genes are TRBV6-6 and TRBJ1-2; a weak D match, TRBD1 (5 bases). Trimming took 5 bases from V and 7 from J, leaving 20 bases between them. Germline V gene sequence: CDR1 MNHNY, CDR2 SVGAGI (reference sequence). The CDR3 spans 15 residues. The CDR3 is CASSPRDSRGAGYTF. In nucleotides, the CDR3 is TGTGCCAGCAGTCCCCGGGACTCCCGGGGAGCTGGCTACACCTTC.

The CDR3 loop is CASSKQGMNTEAFF. As DNA, the CDR3 is TGTGCCAGCAGCAAACAGGGGATGAACACTGAAGCTTTCTTT. This rearrangement joins TRBV7-2 to TRBJ1-1; 7 positions agree with TRBD1. The length of the CDR3 is 14 residues. The V gene end was trimmed by 5 bases and the J gene end by 0 bases; junction bases not matched to a gene: 3. Per the germline V gene, CDR1 is SGHTA and CDR2 is FQGNSA.

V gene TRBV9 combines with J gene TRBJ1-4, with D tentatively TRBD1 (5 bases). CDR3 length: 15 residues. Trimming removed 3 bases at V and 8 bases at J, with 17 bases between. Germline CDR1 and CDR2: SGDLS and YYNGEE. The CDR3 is CASSANPREGEKLFF. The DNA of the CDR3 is TGTGCCAGCAGCGCAAACCCCAGGGAAGGGGAAAAACTGTTTTTT.

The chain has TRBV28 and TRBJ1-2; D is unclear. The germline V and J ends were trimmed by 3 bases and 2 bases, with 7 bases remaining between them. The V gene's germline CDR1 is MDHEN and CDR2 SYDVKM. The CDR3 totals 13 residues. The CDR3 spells CASSLRGNYGYTF. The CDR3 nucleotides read TGTGCCAGCAGTTTGCGAGGGAACTATGGCTACACCTTC.

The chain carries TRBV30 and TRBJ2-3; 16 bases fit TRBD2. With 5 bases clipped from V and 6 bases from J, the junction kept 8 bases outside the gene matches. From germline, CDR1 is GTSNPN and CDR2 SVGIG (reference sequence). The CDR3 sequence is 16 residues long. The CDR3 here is CAWAPGLAGGGDTQYF. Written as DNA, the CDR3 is TGTGCCTGGGCGCCGGGACTAGCGGGAGGGGGGGATACGCAGTATTTT.

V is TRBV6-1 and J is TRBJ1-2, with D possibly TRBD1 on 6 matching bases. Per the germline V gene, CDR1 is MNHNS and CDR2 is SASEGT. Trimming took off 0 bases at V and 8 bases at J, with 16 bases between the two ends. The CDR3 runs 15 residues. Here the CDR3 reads CASSEAGSGVKGYTF. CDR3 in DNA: TGTGCCAGCAGTGAAGCGGGGTCAGGGGTGAAGGGCTACACCTTC.

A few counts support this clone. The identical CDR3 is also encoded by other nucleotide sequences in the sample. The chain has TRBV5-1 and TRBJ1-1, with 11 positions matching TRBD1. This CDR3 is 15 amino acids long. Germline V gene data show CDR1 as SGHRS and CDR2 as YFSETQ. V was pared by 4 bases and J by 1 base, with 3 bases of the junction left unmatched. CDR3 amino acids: CASSGQGAGNTEAFF. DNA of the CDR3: TGCGCCAGCAGCGGACAGGGGGCTGGGAACACTGAAGCTTTCTTT. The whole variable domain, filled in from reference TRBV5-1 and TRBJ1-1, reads KAGVTQTPRYLIKTRGQQVTLSCSPISGHRSVSWYQQTPGQGLQFLFEYFSETQRNKGNFPGRFSGRQFSNSRSEMNVSTLELGDSALYLCASSGQGAGNTEAFFGQGTRLTVV.

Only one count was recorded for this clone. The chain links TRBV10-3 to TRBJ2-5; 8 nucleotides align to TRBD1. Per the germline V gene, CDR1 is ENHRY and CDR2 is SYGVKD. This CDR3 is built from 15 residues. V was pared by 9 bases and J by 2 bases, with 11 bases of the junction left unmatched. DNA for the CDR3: TGTGCCATTGGACAGGGAATGGCTCCTCAAGAGACCCAGTACTTC. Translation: CAIGQGMAPQETQYF.

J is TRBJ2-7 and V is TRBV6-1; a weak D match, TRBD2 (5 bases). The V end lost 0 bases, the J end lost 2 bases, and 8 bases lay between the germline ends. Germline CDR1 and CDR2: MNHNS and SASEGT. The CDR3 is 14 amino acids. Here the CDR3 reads CASSEASGPYEQYF. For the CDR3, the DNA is TGTGCCAGCAGTGAAGCGAGCGGCCCCTACGAGCAGTACTTC.